This TCR beta chain was captured in a study of breast tumors, draining lymph nodes, adjacent tissues. General observations from the study: Tumor repertoires ranked between lymph nodes and nontumor tissue in diversity, with V and J gene preferences. Compared with basal-like, luminal-like tumors shared significantly more repertoire with nontumor tissue. Data only fit, rather than demonstrated, lymph node origin of most tumor T cells. Findings are consistent with lymph node origin and intratumoral expansion of most tumor T cells.

The lymph nodes were axillary draining lymph nodes from breast cancer patients. Via MiXCR, TCRdb re-called the multiplex PCR reads, giving one row per CDR3 protein. The sample consists of approximately 190,000 distinct CDR3 sequences, 31% of them appearing once. This clonotype was seen at least ten times. Its specificity is unknown. V was clipped by 2 bases and J by 2 bases, with 11 bases between them. Germline loops: CDR1 SGHRS, CDR2 YFSETQ. The CDR3 length is 14 residues. The chain carries TRBV5-1 and TRBJ2-7; D not resolved. The sequence was obtained from a female donor with breast cancer. Some clones in this sample may be carry-over from other donors' samples. Sequencing used axillary lymph node tissue. The CDR3 here is CASSFRPAAYEQYF. CDR3 nucleotides: TGCGCCAGCAGCTTCCGACCCGCGGCCTACGAGCAGTACTTC.